The 10 T cell receptor beta chains presented below share a single source sample, sequenced in a study of blood T cell repertoires in COVID-19. Sequenced by immunoSEQ multiplex PCR; TCRdb stores in-frame clones only, minus some. The sample consists of around 57,000 clones, around nine tenths of them appearing once. Specimen: peripheral blood. Receptor source: a human donor in a cohort sampled during active COVID-19.

The chain is built from TRBV3-1 (or the pseudogene TRBV3-2) and TRBJ2-3; D possibly corresponds to TRBD2 (5 bases). This CDR3 comprises 13 residues. Looked up from germline, CDR1 is LGHDT and CDR2 is YNNKEL (reference sequence). Between the trimmed V and J ends, which lost 4 bases and 4 bases, there was a span of 9 bases. The CDR3 here is CASSPGNADTQYF. In DNA, the CDR3 is TGTGCCAGCAGCCCGGGAAACGCAGATACGCAGTATTTT.

This chain connects TRBV11-2 to TRBJ2-7; D ambiguous. The CDR3 is made up of 12 amino acids. CDR1 SGHAT and CDR2 FQNNGV come from the germline V gene. V lost 4 bases and J 2 bases, leaving 6 bases between the germline ends. The CDR3 protein is CASSYSTYEQYF. CDR3 in DNA: TGTGCCAGCAGCTACAGTACCTACGAGCAGTACTTC.

The chain couples TRBV5-5 to TRBJ2-1, with 10 nucleotides matching TRBD2. Germline loops: CDR1 SGHKS, CDR2 YYEKEE (reference sequence). Trimming took 2 bases from V and 2 from J; bases not matched to a gene: 1. The CDR3 extends over 15 amino acids. The CDR3 reads CASSLGLAAYNEQFF. CDR3 DNA: TGTGCCAGCAGCTTAGGACTAGCGGCCTACAATGAGCAGTTCTTC.

The CDR3 bases are TGTGCCATCAGTGGAACCTCAGGGGAGTGGAGTGAAGCTTTCTTT. Amino acids: CAISGTSGEWSEAFF. The chain joins TRBV10-3 to TRBJ1-1; D perhaps matches TRBD1 (6 bases). Per germline, CDR1 ENHRY and CDR2 SYGVKD. V gave up 4 bases and J gave up 7 bases, with 19 bases separating them. The CDR3 loop spans 15 amino acids.

The chain carries TRBV24-1 and TRBJ2-1, with 10 bases fitting TRBD1. This CDR3 contains 17 residues. Trimming cost V 3 bases and J 0 bases; bases outside gene matches: 4. The germline V gene has CDR1 KGHDR and CDR2 SFDVKD. For the CDR3, the DNA is TGTGCCACCAGTGATGGCGGGACAGGGGTCTCCTACAATGAGCAGTTCTTC. As protein: CATSDGGTGVSYNEQFF.

This chain connects TRBV28 to TRBJ1-2; perhaps TRBD1 as D (6 bases). The V gene lost 7 bases and the J gene lost 2 bases, with 8 bases spanning the gap. Germline-derived CDR1 and CDR2 are MDHEN and SYDVKM. CDR3 size: 12 residues. DNA for the CDR3: TGTGCCAGCAATGACAGGAACTATGGCTACACCTTC. It yields the protein CASNDRNYGYTF.

This clone was seen only once. V and J are TRBV19 and TRBJ1-2; unclear D gene. Germline CDR1 is LNHDA and CDR2 is SQIVND (reference sequence). The CDR3 sequence is 18 residues long. V was pared by 5 bases and J by 2 bases, with 24 bases between. CDR3 loop: CASSVDKGDGIGNYGYTF. The CDR3 DNA is TGTGCCAGTAGTGTCGACAAGGGAGACGGGATAGGGAACTATGGCTACACCTTC.

By share, this clone ranks as medium-sized (0.01 to 0.1%). This chain joins TRBV7-2 and TRBJ2-7; 7 bases align to TRBD1. Germline values: CDR1 SGHTA, CDR2 FQGNSA. The V and J ends lost 2 bases and 3 bases, in that order; junction bases with no gene match: 7. CDR3 length: 15 residues. The CDR3 spells CASSLYRDSSYEQYF. In DNA, the CDR3 is TGTGCCAGCAGCTTATATCGGGACAGCAGCTACGAGCAGTACTTC.

The gene calls are TRBV12-5 and TRBJ2-2, with TRBD1 matching 7 bases. The germline CDR1 and CDR2 sequences are LGHNT and FRNRAP. V lost 5 bases to trimming and J lost 3 bases; unmatched junction nucleotides: 3. The length of the CDR3 is 14 residues. CDR3 sequence (DNA): TGTGCTAGTGGTCTAGGGGGCCACACCGGGGAGCTGTTTTTT. Its protein is CASGLGGHTGELFF.

This chain joins TRBV9 and TRBJ2-3; D perhaps matches TRBD1 (7 bases). CDR3 length: 17 residues. V lost 1 base, J lost 2 bases, and 17 bases lay in between. Germline values: CDR1 SGDLS, CDR2 YYNGEE. The CDR3 nucleotides read TGTGCCAGCAGCGTAACCCAGGGGGGTCGGCCCACAGATACGCAGTATTTT. Its protein product is CASSVTQGGRPTDTQYF.